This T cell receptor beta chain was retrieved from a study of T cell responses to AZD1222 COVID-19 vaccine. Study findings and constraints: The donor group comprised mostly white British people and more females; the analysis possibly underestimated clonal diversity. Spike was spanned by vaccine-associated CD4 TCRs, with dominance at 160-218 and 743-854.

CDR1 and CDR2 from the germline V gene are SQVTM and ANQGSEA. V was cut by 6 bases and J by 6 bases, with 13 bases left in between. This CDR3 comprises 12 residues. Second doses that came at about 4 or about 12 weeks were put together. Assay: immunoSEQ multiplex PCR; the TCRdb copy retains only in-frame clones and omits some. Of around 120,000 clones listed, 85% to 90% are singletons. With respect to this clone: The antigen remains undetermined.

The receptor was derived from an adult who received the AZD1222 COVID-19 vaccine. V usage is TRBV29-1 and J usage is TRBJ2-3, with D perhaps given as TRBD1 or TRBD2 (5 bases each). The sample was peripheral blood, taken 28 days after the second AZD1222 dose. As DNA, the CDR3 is TGCAGCGTCTCCCGGGACGGGGATACGCAGTATTTT. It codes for CSVSRDGDTQYF.